What follows describes a single T cell receptor beta chain. Its antigen remains unidentified. The data were obtained in a study of cytomegalovirus exposure and HLA in healthy donors. Study-level results: When analyzed later, a missense DCLRE1C variant was found to be linked to TCR beta V- and J-gene trimming. In vitro testing confirmed a few CMV-associated chains as specific for CMV antigens. Sequencing likely produced, as an artifact, a cluster of highly shared sequence variants.

CDR3 length: 14 amino acids. The V segment lost 7 bases and the J segment 1 base; nucleotides outside the gene matches: 6. Germline V gene sequence: CDR1 MDHEN, CDR2 SYDVKM. PCR primers comprised 60 Vbeta and 13 Jbeta primers. Here immunoSEQ multiplex PCR was the method, and the copy in TCRdb shows in-frame clones only, minus some. In the table there are roughly 150,000 clones, 80% to 85% of which are singletons. Healthy bone marrow donors supplied every sample. The specimen was PBMCs. The TCR sequence derives from a man between 25 and 39 years old in good health and CMV-seronegative. The chain couples TRBV28 to TRBJ1-1, with 7 bases lining up with TRBD1. The CDR3 reads CASITGQWNTEAFF. The CDR3 DNA sequence: TGTGCCAGCATAACGGGACAGTGGAACACTGAAGCTTTCTTT.